This TCR beta chain was identified in a study of OX40 agonist ivuxolimab in advanced cancers. Turning to the study itself: The patients received agonistic anti-OX40 (CD134) antibody ivuxolimab.

Assay used: immunoSEQ multiplex PCR; TCRdb lists only in-frame clones, some missing. The sample has 65,000 to 70,000 clones, over 75% seen once. V lost 4 bases, J lost 2 bases, and 6 bases stayed unmatched. The germline V gene encodes CDR1 SGHRS and CDR2 YFSETQ. The CDR3 has 15 amino acids. This receptor was identified in an adult with an advanced solid tumor such as melanoma, head and neck, liver or kidney cancer. Sequences were derived from CD4+ or CD8+ T cells sorted from blood, sampled in a trial of the OX40 agonist ivuxolimab. The V gene is TRBV5-1, the J gene TRBJ1-1; 9 nucleotides align to TRBD1. The DNA of the CDR3 is TGCGCCAGCAGCAGGGACAGGGTATCAAACACTGAAGCTTTCTTT. Translated, it gives CASSRDRVSNTEAFF.